This T cell receptor (beta chain) was identified in a study of OX40 agonist ivuxolimab in advanced cancers. In the study overall: The drug used for patients, ivuxolimab, was an agonistic anti-OX40 (CD134) antibody.

This clone has a single count. The antigen remains undetermined. Broader study findings: Some patients without response likewise showed low normalized clonal expansion. Patients who responded partially at 0.1-3.0 mg/kg showed clonal expansion ranking among the lowest.

This CDR3 has 19 residues. V lost 5 bases and J lost 1; bases outside the gene matches: 10. Germline V gene lookup returns CDR1 PRHDT and CDR2 FYEKMQ (reference sequence). The study sampled blood at baseline, cycle 4 day 1, and cycle 7 day 1. Measured with immunoSEQ multiplex PCR; TCRdb has only the in-frame clones, and not every one. This table holds tens of thousands of clones, approximately 78% found once. The sample in question was CD4+ or CD8+ T cells sorted from blood, obtained in a trial of the OX40 agonist ivuxolimab. This sequence was found in an adult with an advanced solid tumor such as melanoma, head and neck, liver or kidney cancer. This chain connects TRBV13 to TRBJ2-1; 14 bases are shared with TRBD2. CDR3 nucleotides: TGTGCCAGCAGCGGAAAGGGACTAGCGGGAGAGTTATCCTACAATGAGCAGTTCTTC. It is translated as CASSGKGLAGELSYNEQFF.